This T cell receptor (beta chain) was sequenced in a study of PD-1 blockade in classical Hodgkin lymphoma. Trimming stripped 8 bases from V and 2 bases from J, with 13 bases between. Germline assignment: CDR1 MNHEY and CDR2 SVGAGI. There are 13 residues in the CDR3. Using immunoSEQ multiplex PCR, the repertoire was profiled, and TCRdb retains in-frame clones only, with some absent. The repertoire holds roughly 42,000 clones, roughly 69% seen once, with approximately 2.5% in the top ten. As to time point: cycle 4 day 1 (C4D1), after 5 to 7 weeks of nivolumab. All patients relapsed after autologous stem cell transplantation, and brentuximab vedotin exposure varied. This clone was seen a handful of times.

The sample consisted of peripheral blood mononuclear cells (PBMCs), taken before the fourth cycle of nivolumab. The chain employs TRBV6-5 and TRBJ2-7; no definite D call. The receptor was isolated from a human donor with classical Hodgkin lymphoma. The CDR3 bases are TGTGCCAGCCATTCGCCACTTACCTACGAGCAGTACTTC. It specifies CASHSPLTYEQYF.